This T cell receptor beta chain was recovered during a study of shared clonotypes between healthy human individuals. Profiling relied on immunoSEQ multiplex PCR, and the TCRdb table lists in-frame clones only, not all of them. The sample consists of approximately 2.3 million clones, 85% to 95% of them appearing once. Germline V gives CDR1 SGHTA, CDR2 FQGTGA. The CDR3 covers 15 residues. The J segment lost 2 bases and the V segment lost 6 bases, leaving 4 bases of the junction unmatched. The table lists this clone with a count of one. V and J are TRBV7-3 and TRBJ2-1; 10 bases agree with TRBD1. This sequence originates from a man in his late teens or twenties in good health. Some clones in this sample may be carry-over from other donors' samples. The specimen sequenced was naive CD4+ T cells from PBMCs. This sample's subset: CD45RA+ positively selected. CDR3 protein: CASSKTGGAYNEQFF. CDR3 bases: TGTGCCAGCAGTAAGACAGGGGGCGCCTACAATGAGCAGTTCTTC.